This TCR beta chain was sequenced for a study of chemoradiotherapy in HPV16-positive cancers. The study, taken as a whole, reports: Functional assays defining HPV-specific T cells used only a couple of HPV16-positive patients.

A remark on this clone: Antigen specificity is unknown.

Assay: immunoSEQ multiplex PCR; the TCRdb copy retains only in-frame clones and omits some. This table has around 30,000 clones, 91% appearing once. The germline gives CDR1 MNHNS, CDR2 SASEGT. This CDR3 has 16 amino acids. The V gene lost 4 bases and the J gene lost 1 base, with 14 bases spanning the gap. Samples were taken several times over chemoradiotherapy. The sequenced sample was blood, obtained from a patient who underwent chemoradiotherapy. V usage is TRBV6-1 and J usage is TRBJ2-1; TRBD1 or TRBD2 may be the D gene (6 bases each). The sequence derives from a human donor with HPV-associated anogenital cancer. The CDR3 loop is CASSGRGAGSYNEQFF. DNA of the CDR3: TGTGCCAGCAGTGGGAGGGGGGCCGGGTCCTACAATGAGCAGTTCTTC.